The next 17 T cell receptor beta chains were all read from a single sample in a study of shared clonotypes between healthy human individuals. Data came from immunoSEQ multiplex PCR; TCRdb stores just in-frame clones and leaves some out. The sample has about 1.5 million clones; about 98% are singletons. The specimen sequenced was naive CD4+ T cells sorted from blood. Subset given: CD45RA+ positively selected. These receptors all come from a man aged 25 to 40 in good health.

This chain connects TRBV5-1 to TRBJ2-1; D not certain. Germline CDR1 SGHRS, CDR2 YFSETQ. This CDR3 has 14 amino acids. V shed 0 bases and J shed 9 bases, with 13 bases lying between them. The CDR3 DNA reads as TGCGCCAGCAGCTTGGCCATAGGGTCCGGTGAGCAGTTCTTC. Amino acids: CASSLAIGSGEQFF.

V is TRBV28 and J is TRBJ1-5; 10 positions match TRBD1. Germline CDR1 and CDR2: MDHEN and SYDVKM. The CDR3 has 13 residues. The ends lost 9 bases at V and 2 bases at J; junction bases unmatched: 1. Written as DNA, the CDR3 is TGTGCCAGTGGGACAGGGGGCAATCAGCCCCAGCATTTT. This codes for CASGTGGNQPQHF.

This clone was detected once. In DNA, the CDR3 is TGTGCCAGCAGCTTGACGACAGGGGGCTTCGGGGAGCTGTTTTTT. Amino acids: CASSLTTGGFGELFF. The chain has TRBV5-4 and TRBJ2-2; 10 nucleotides match TRBD1. V trimming: 1 base; J trimming: 7 bases; junction bases outside the gene matches: 4. This CDR3 has 15 residues. CDR1 is SGHNT, CDR2 YYREEE, per germline (reference sequence).

The chain uses TRBV5-1 and TRBJ2-7, with TRBD2 matching over 7 bases. This CDR3 is 15 amino acids long. Germline V gene lookup returns CDR1 SGHRS and CDR2 YFSETQ. With V trimmed by 3 bases and J by 0 bases, 6 bases remained unmatched. DNA of the CDR3: TGCGCCAGCAGCTCACTAGCGACAAGCTCCTACGAGCAGTACTTC. Translation gives CASSSLATSSYEQYF.

The chain has TRBV25-1 and TRBJ2-7; D gene unclear. The V gene's germline CDR1 is MGHDK and CDR2 SYGVNS. V lost 5 bases, J lost 5 bases, and 13 bases lay in between. The CDR3 is made up of 13 amino acids. The chain's CDR3 is CASSWQVRDEQYF. Here the CDR3 DNA reads TGTGCCAGCAGTTGGCAGGTCCGGGACGAGCAGTACTTC.

V is TRBV19 and J is TRBJ2-3, with unresolved D. The germline gives CDR1 LNHDA, CDR2 SQIVND (reference sequence). V was cut by 8 bases and J by 0 bases, with 24 bases left in between. This CDR3 contains 18 residues. In DNA, the CDR3 is TGTGCCAGTTATCCCACGCCCAGGATTGATCTAAGCACAGATACGCAGTATTTT. Translation: CASYPTPRIDLSTDTQYF.

J is TRBJ2-5 and V is TRBV29-1, with 7 bases aligning to TRBD2. The V gene's germline CDR1 is SQVTM and CDR2 ANQGSEA. The CDR3 has 15 amino acids. CDR3 nucleotide sequence: TGCAGTACTAGGGCGGGAGTTGGTTTAGGAGAGACCCAGTACTTC. It translates to CSTRAGVGLGETQYF.

The gene calls are TRBV10-3 and TRBJ2-2; D not resolved. CDR3 size: 13 residues. Germline loops: CDR1 ENHRY, CDR2 SYGVKD. The V and J ends lost 4 bases and 8 bases respectively, with 11 bases between them. The CDR3 DNA is TGTGCCATCAGTGTTAGGGTGTCTGGGGAGCTGTTTTTT. It yields the protein CAISVRVSGELFF.

CDR3 nucleotides: TGTGCCAGCAGTGAATGGGCAGCTGGGGCCAACGTCCTGACTTTC. Residues: CASSEWAAGANVLTF. V is TRBV25-1 and J is TRBJ2-6; D is unresolved. V was trimmed by 1 base and J by 2 bases, leaving 6 bases between them. The CDR3 contains 15 residues. Per the germline V gene, CDR1 is MGHDK and CDR2 is SYGVNS. Full variable domain (outside the CDR3, taken from reference TRBV25-1 and TRBJ2-6): EADIYQTPRYLVIGTGKKITLECSQTMGHDKMYWYQQDPGMELHLIHYSYGVNSTEKGDLSSESTVSRIRTEHFPLTLESARPSHTSQYLCASSEWAAGANVLTFGAGSRLTVL.

The gene calls are TRBV19 and TRBJ2-5; possibly TRBD1 or TRBD2 for D (5 bases each). Trimming took 5 bases from V and 5 from J, leaving 21 bases between them. From germline, CDR1 is LNHDA and CDR2 SQIVND (reference sequence). This CDR3 has 16 residues. The CDR3 loop reads CASSRTGTGIGETQYF. Written as DNA, the CDR3 is TGTGCCAGTAGTCGAACCGGGACCGGAATTGGGGAGACCCAGTACTTC.

This chain links TRBV28 with TRBJ2-7; D may be TRBD2 (6 bases). The germline CDR1 and CDR2 sequences are MDHEN and SYDVKM. Trimming took 10 bases from V and 3 from J, leaving 19 bases between them. CDR3 length: 14 residues. CDR3: CATRDAGTHYEQYF. The CDR3 nucleotides are TGTGCCACCAGGGACGCGGGAACCCACTACGAGCAGTACTTC.

V usage is TRBV27 and J usage is TRBJ1-2; D gene uncertain. The V end lost 7 bases, the J end lost 5 bases, and 17 bases lay between the germline ends. The germline V gene has CDR1 MNHEY and CDR2 SMNVEV (reference sequence). This CDR3 comprises 14 residues. The CDR3 DNA sequence: TGTGCCAGCAAACCTGAGGCGACTCGATATGGCTACACCTTC. It encodes CASKPEATRYGYTF.

The chain links TRBV9 to TRBJ2-2, with D perhaps matching TRBD2 (5 bases). Germline assignment: CDR1 SGDLS and CDR2 YYNGEE. This CDR3 comprises 15 residues. Trimming pared 1 base from V and 5 bases from J, leaving 12 bases between. The DNA for the CDR3 is TGTGCCAGCAGCGTAAGAGGGATTGAGACCGGGGAGCTGTTTTTT. Its translation: CASSVRGIETGELFF.

The chain carries TRBV28 and TRBJ2-1; 7 positions match TRBD2. Germline V gene sequence: CDR1 MDHEN, CDR2 SYDVKM. The CDR3 spans 16 residues. The V gene end was trimmed by 3 bases and the J gene end by 3 bases; junction bases not matched to a gene: 8. DNA of the CDR3: TGTGCCAGCAGTTTCGATGGTGGCGGGGGCTACAATGAGCAGTTCTTC. This translates into CASSFDGGGGYNEQFF.

This chain links TRBV5-4 with TRBJ2-7; D uncertain. Trimming took off 0 bases at V and 2 bases at J, with 9 bases between the two ends. The CDR3 has 14 residues. Per germline, CDR1 SGHNT and CDR2 YYREEE (reference sequence). The CDR3 sequence: CASSLASLPYEQYF. Here the CDR3 DNA reads TGTGCCAGCAGCTTGGCCAGCCTGCCCTACGAGCAGTACTTC.

The chain joins TRBV11-3 to TRBJ2-1; 9 bases map to TRBD2. The CDR3 extends over 19 amino acids. Germline V gene lookup returns CDR1 SGHNT and CDR2 YENEEA. After removal of 1 base from V and 7 bases from J, the junction contained 17 bases not matched to a gene. CDR3 coding DNA: TGTGCCAGCAGCTTAGGGGCGGTTGTGGCGGGAGGGCCAAGGAATGAGCAGTTCTTC. Translated: CASSLGAVVAGGPRNEQFF.

This chain uses TRBV28 with TRBJ2-2, with 12 bases lining up with TRBD2. Per the germline V gene, CDR1 is MDHEN and CDR2 is SYDVKM. This CDR3 has 16 amino acids. V lost 5 bases, J lost 3 bases, and 4 bases stayed unmatched. The CDR3 reads CASSGTSGHYTGELFF. The CDR3, as DNA: TGTGCCAGCAGTGGGACTAGCGGGCACTACACCGGGGAGCTGTTTTTT.